These 8 T cell receptor beta chains were sequenced from one sample in a study of Ad26.COV2.S vaccination and SARS-CoV-2 variants. Profiled with immunoSEQ multiplex PCR; TCRdb holds only in-frame clones, not every one. The repertoire consists of some 520,000 clones, with roughly 89% occurring once and the leading ten covering about 13%. The treatment is: around 19 received Ad26.COV2.S at low or high dose, single or two shots; about 5 received placebo; per-sample allocation not given. After the first vaccine or placebo injection, samples were drawn on day 63. Sequenced material: peripheral blood, taken in a trial of Ad26.COV2.S vaccine versus placebo. The receptors originated from a person between 18 and 60 years old who received the Ad26.COV2.S COVID-19 vaccine or a placebo.

This clone was seen once. The chain uses TRBV7-3 and TRBJ2-2; 8 bases fit TRBD2. Germline V CDR1 and CDR2: SGHTA, FQGTGA. The CDR3 consists of 16 residues. V shed 4 bases and J 4 bases; nucleotides not matched to a gene: 8. DNA for the CDR3: TGTGCCAGCAGCTCATCCGGGACTAGTATCACCGGGGAGCTGTTTTTT. It specifies CASSSSGTSITGELFF.

This clone has just a few counts. The chain has TRBV5-1 and TRBJ1-2, with 8 bases identical to TRBD1. CDR1 is SGHRS and CDR2 is YFSETQ in the germline V gene. The length of the CDR3 is 13 residues. The V segment lost 4 bases and the J segment 4 bases; nucleotides outside the gene matches: 3. The CDR3 loop reads CASSTGQGYGYTF. DNA of the CDR3: TGCGCCAGCAGCACTGGACAGGGCTATGGCTACACCTTC. Drawing the rest from reference TRBV5-1 and TRBJ1-2, the complete variable domain is KAGVTQTPRYLIKTRGQQVTLSCSPISGHRSVSWYQQTPGQGLQFLFEYFSETQRNKGNFPGRFSGRQFSNSRSEMNVSTLELGDSALYLCASSTGQGYGYTFGSGTRLTVV.

This chain uses TRBV11-2 with TRBJ2-3; D may be TRBD2 (5 bases). The germline V gene has CDR1 SGHAT and CDR2 FQNNGV. There are 11 residues in the CDR3. V was trimmed by 8 bases and J by 10 bases, leaving 13 bases between them. The CDR3 coding sequence is TGTGCCAGCGCACACGGGGATCCGCAGTATTTT. This sequence encodes CASAHGDPQYF.

The chain uses TRBV7-6 and TRBJ2-2; TRBD2 agrees at 12 bases. The V segment lost 1 base and the J segment 6 bases; nucleotides outside the gene matches: 3. Germline V gene sequence: CDR1 SGHVS, CDR2 FNYEAQ. CDR3 length: 16 residues. In DNA form, the CDR3 reads TGTGCCAGCAGCTTAGGACTAGCGGGAGCGCCCGGGGAGCTGTTTTTT. Its translation is CASSLGLAGAPGELFF.

V is TRBV9 and J is TRBJ2-5, with 13 bases aligning to TRBD2. This CDR3 is 15 amino acids long. V shed 3 bases and J 4 bases; nucleotides not matched to a gene: 3. Germline CDR1 and CDR2: SGDLS and YYNGEE. CDR3 bases: TGTGCCAGCAGCGCGCGACTAGCGGGAGGAGAGACCCAGTACTTC. Amino acid sequence: CASSARLAGGETQYF.

The chain has TRBV27 and TRBJ2-7, with 12 positions matching TRBD2. Unmatched junction bases numbered 17, after V lost 5 bases and J lost 3 bases. CDR1 is MNHEY, CDR2 SMNVEV, per germline (reference sequence). This CDR3 is 19 amino acids long. The DNA of the CDR3 is TGTGCCAGCAGTCCGCCCCGACCGGGACTAGCGGGTGACTACTACGAGCAGTACTTC. Translating gives CASSPPRPGLAGDYYEQYF.

The chain joins TRBV5-4 to TRBJ1-2, with D tentatively TRBD1 (6 bases). Deletions cut 3 bases from V and 9 bases from J, with 12 bases between. This CDR3 spans 12 amino acids. From germline, CDR1 is SGHNT and CDR2 YYREEE (reference sequence). The CDR3 bases are TGTGCCAGCAGCTCGGACAGCGCCAGCTACACCTTC. Translating it yields CASSSDSASYTF.

The rearrangement links TRBV3-1 (or the pseudogene TRBV3-2) to TRBJ1-2; 9 bases are shared with TRBD1. The CDR3 runs to 13 residues. V lost 0 bases to trimming and J lost 7 bases; unmatched junction nucleotides: 0. Looked up from germline, CDR1 is LGHDT and CDR2 is YNNKEL (reference sequence). The CDR3 loop is CASSQEDRGGYTF. In DNA form, the CDR3 reads TGTGCCAGCAGCCAAGAGGACAGGGGTGGCTACACCTTC.